This entry lists 27 T cell receptor beta chains sequenced from one sample in a study of cytomegalovirus exposure and HLA in healthy donors. The PCR ran on 60 Vbeta and 13 Jbeta primers. The method was immunoSEQ multiplex PCR; TCRdb's version includes in-frame clones alone and lacks a portion of them. The sample has some 200,000 clones, 70% to 85% seen once. Material for sequencing was PBMCs. These receptors were obtained from a boy younger than 10 in good health and CMV-seronegative.

The J gene is TRBJ2-7, the V gene TRBV4-2; tentatively, D is TRBD2 (6 bases). V was clipped by 0 bases and J by 2 bases, with 11 bases between them. CDR3 length: 15 residues. Per the germline V gene, CDR1 is LGHNA and CDR2 is YNFKEQ. The CDR3 nucleotides are TGTGCCAGCAGCCAAGATGTGACTAGGACCTACGAGCAGTACTTC. Translated, it gives CASSQDVTRTYEQYF.

The chain has TRBV5-7 and TRBJ2-5; D is possibly TRBD2 (5 bases). TRBV5-7 carries the ORF label, with uncertain function. V was pared by 2 bases and J by 2 bases, with 10 bases between. The CDR3 contains 14 residues. The CDR3 DNA reads as TGTGCCAGCAGCTTTAAAGCGGATCAAGAGACCCAGTACTTC. Amino acids: CASSFKADQETQYF.

In nucleotides, the CDR3 is TGCGCCAGCAGCCAACGCCTCGGCGGGGGGATCACAGATACGCAGTATTTT. Protein sequence: CASSQRLGGGITDTQYF. V gene TRBV4-3 combines with J gene TRBJ2-3; 8 bases agree with TRBD2. The V and J ends lost 2 bases and 2 bases, in that order; junction bases with no gene match: 9. The CDR3 is 17 amino acids. CDR1 is LGHNA, CDR2 YSLEER, per germline.

V usage is TRBV5-1 and J usage is TRBJ2-7; 8 bases are a match to TRBD1. This CDR3 contains 16 residues. V lost 4 bases and J lost 2; bases outside the gene matches: 11. Germline V gene sequence: CDR1 SGHRS, CDR2 YFSETQ. CDR3 DNA sequence: TGCGCCAGCAGCCCCCCGGACAGGGAGACCCCCTACGAGCAGTACTTC. Translating gives CASSPPDRETPYEQYF.

The chain combines TRBV2 with TRBJ1-2; TRBD1 aligns across 10 bases. CDR1 is SNHLY and CDR2 is FYNNEI in the germline V gene. The CDR3 spans 14 residues. Germline trimming cut 8 bases from V and 4 bases from J; bases unmatched to any gene: 7. The CDR3: CASLPRQGAYGYTF. The CDR3 bases are TGTGCCAGCCTCCCTAGACAGGGGGCCTATGGCTACACCTTC.

J is TRBJ1-1 and V is TRBV19, with D tentatively TRBD1 (6 bases). The CDR3 runs to 14 residues. CDR1 LNHDA and CDR2 SQIVND come from the germline V gene (reference sequence). Trimming took off 7 bases at V and 4 bases at J, with 16 bases between the two ends. CDR3 DNA: TGTGCCAGTACCATACAGGGTTTTGGCACTGAAGCTTTCTTT. This gives the protein CASTIQGFGTEAFF.

The CDR3 loop is CASSLALAGAYNEQFF. CDR3 sequence (DNA): TGTGCCAGCAGCTTAGCCCTAGCGGGAGCCTACAATGAGCAGTTCTTC. V gene TRBV13 combines with J gene TRBJ2-1, with 10 bases identical to TRBD2. In germline, CDR1 is PRHDT, CDR2 FYEKMQ (reference sequence). V shed 1 base and J 2 bases; nucleotides not matched to a gene: 2. The CDR3 is made up of 16 amino acids.

This clone was seen a single time. The V call is TRBV4-1, the J call TRBJ2-2, with 7 bases lining up with TRBD1. This CDR3 spans 13 amino acids. Trimming removed 5 bases from V and 5 bases from J; junction bases left unmatched: 2. CDR1 and CDR2 (germline): MGHRA, YSYEKL. The CDR3 region has the DNA TGCGCCAGCAGCAGGGGGCTTACCGGGGAGCTGTTTTTT. Translation: CASSRGLTGELFF.

The chain recombines TRBV4-1 with TRBJ2-2, with 11 bases lining up with TRBD2. V gave up 3 bases and J gave up 6 bases; unmatched junction bases: 15. Germline V lookup: CDR1 MGHRA, CDR2 YSYEKL. This CDR3 is 19 amino acids long. DNA for the CDR3: TGCGCCAGCAGCCAGGCATTACTCACTAGCGGGGGTTCGGCCGGGGAGCTGTTTTTT. Encoded protein: CASSQALLTSGGSAGELFF.

This chain links TRBV11-2 with TRBJ2-1; TRBD2 matches at 10 bases. Germline trimming cut 4 bases from V and 5 bases from J; bases unmatched to any gene: 2. This CDR3 spans 14 amino acids. CDR1 and CDR2 (germline): SGHAT, FQNNGV. Here the CDR3 DNA reads TGTGCCAGCAGCTCACTAGCGGGGCACAATGAGCAGTTCTTC. Encoded protein: CASSSLAGHNEQFF.

The chain combines TRBV11-2 with TRBJ1-3, with D tentatively TRBD1 (6 bases). Looked up from germline, CDR1 is SGHAT and CDR2 is FQNNGV. The CDR3 extends over 16 amino acids. V lost 2 bases to trimming and J lost 4 bases, with 15 bases between them. The DNA of the CDR3 is TGTGCCAGCAGCTTATCAGTGTCAGGGACAGGAAACACCATATATTTT. Its protein is CASSLSVSGTGNTIYF. The whole variable domain, filled in from reference TRBV11-2 and TRBJ1-3, reads EAGVAQSPRYKIIEKRQSVAFWCNPISGHATLYWYQQILGQGPKLLIQFQNNGVVDDSQLPKDRFSAERLKGVDSTLKIQPAKLEDSAVYLCASSLSVSGTGNTIYFGEGSWLTVV.

The rearrangement links TRBV4-1 to TRBJ2-7; 7 nucleotides match TRBD2. CDR1 and CDR2 from the germline V gene are MGHRA and YSYEKL. With V trimmed by 4 bases and J by 1 base, 10 bases remained unmatched. The length of the CDR3 is 16 residues. For the CDR3, the DNA is TGCGCCAGCAGCCGCCTATGGCAGGGAGGGTCCTACGAGCAGTACTTC. As protein: CASSRLWQGGSYEQYF.

This chain links TRBV9 with TRBJ2-1, with D tentatively TRBD1 (6 bases). Germline V gene lookup returns CDR1 SGDLS and CDR2 YYNGEE. This CDR3 spans 13 amino acids. V was pared by 0 bases and J by 10 bases, with 11 bases between. This chain's CDR3 is CASSVVSGEEQFF. The CDR3 DNA follows: TGTGCCAGCAGCGTAGTTTCAGGGGAAGAGCAGTTCTTC.

The V gene is TRBV7-3, the J gene TRBJ1-6; 7 positions agree with TRBD1. V dropped 0 bases and J dropped 2; count of bases not matched to a gene: 4. This CDR3 region has 17 residues. The germline V gene encodes CDR1 SGHTA and CDR2 FQGTGA. CDR3: CASSLTGGAAYNSPLHF. The CDR3 DNA is TGTGCCAGCAGCTTAACAGGGGGCGCAGCCTATAATTCACCCCTCCACTTT.

The rearrangement links TRBV4-1 to TRBJ1-2; 9 bases map to TRBD1. Trimming took 2 bases from V and 0 from J; bases not matched to a gene: 4. Germline V lookup: CDR1 MGHRA, CDR2 YSYEKL. The length of the CDR3 is 16 residues. The CDR3 loop reads CASSQIWDRANYGYTF. The CDR3 nucleotides read TGCGCCAGCAGCCAAATTTGGGACAGGGCTAACTATGGCTACACCTTC.

The chain recombines TRBV27 with TRBJ1-1, with D possibly being TRBD1 (6 bases). Per germline, CDR1 MNHEY and CDR2 SMNVEV (reference sequence). The CDR3 has 11 amino acids. V lost 5 bases and J 11 bases, leaving 12 bases between the germline ends. DNA for the CDR3: TGTGCCAGCAGTCTAGGACAGCACGCTTTCTTT. This codes for CASSLGQHAFF.

The gene calls are TRBV9 and TRBJ2-2, with D possibly being TRBD1 (5 bases). The germline V gene encodes CDR1 SGDLS and CDR2 YYNGEE. The CDR3 is 15 residues long. The ends were cut back, 4 bases at V and 4 bases at J, with 14 bases in the middle. The CDR3 DNA follows: TGTGCCAGCAGCCGGCACAGGCAAGGCACCGGGGAGCTGTTTTTT. Encoded protein: CASSRHRQGTGELFF.

The rearrangement uses TRBV2 and TRBJ2-7, with D possibly TRBD2 on 5 matching bases. In germline, CDR1 is SNHLY, CDR2 FYNNEI. The CDR3 spans 14 residues. The V and J ends lost 7 bases and 1 base respectively, with 14 bases between them. This chain's CDR3 is CASTGYRRSYEQYF. For the CDR3, the DNA is TGTGCCAGCACGGGATACCGCCGATCCTACGAGCAGTACTTC.

This clone showed up just once. One end of the junction fails to match germline, which may point to a read error. This rearrangement joins TRBV2 to TRBJ1-3, with 9 bases lining up with TRBD1. From germline, CDR1 is SNHLY and CDR2 FYNNEI. There are 16 residues in the CDR3. This CDR3 reads CVSIPGQGAAGNTIYF. CDR3 sequence (DNA): TGTGTCAGCATCCCGGGACAGGGAGCAGCGGGAAACACCATATATTTT.

The chain is built from TRBV7-9 and TRBJ1-2, with D uncertain. CDR3 size: 13 residues. V was trimmed by 5 bases and J by 4 bases, leaving 11 bases between them. Germline V CDR1 and CDR2: SEHNR, FQNEAQ (reference sequence). The CDR3 is CASSLQSGYGYTF. The CDR3 DNA is TGTGCCAGCAGCCTACAGTCAGGCTATGGCTACACCTTC. Full variable domain (rest looked up from reference TRBV7-9 and TRBJ1-2): DTGVSQNPRHKITKRGQNVTFRCDPISEHNRLYWYRQTLGQGPEFLTYFQNEAQLEKSRLLSDRFSAERPKGSFSTLEIQRTEQGDSAMYLCASSLQSGYGYTFGSGTRLTVV.

The rearrangement uses TRBV10-3 and TRBJ1-2, with D maybe TRBD1 (5 bases). From germline, CDR1 is ENHRY and CDR2 SYGVKD. V lost 0 bases and J 2 bases, leaving 13 bases between the germline ends. The CDR3 runs to 16 residues. The CDR3 bases are TGTGCCATCAGTGAGTCGATACAGGCTCCCAACTATGGCTACACCTTC. Translating it yields CAISESIQAPNYGYTF.

CDR3 amino acids: CASSPRPGYEQYF. CDR3 nucleotides: TGTGCCAGCAGTCCCAGGCCAGGCTACGAGCAGTACTTC. The chain recombines TRBV27 with TRBJ2-7, with D unresolved. Germline loops: CDR1 MNHEY, CDR2 SMNVEV (reference sequence). The length of the CDR3 is 13 residues. The V end lost 5 bases, the J end lost 3 bases, and 11 bases lay between the germline ends.

The rearrangement uses TRBV7-6 and TRBJ2-3; 11 bases map to TRBD2. V trimming: 1 base; J trimming: 2 bases; junction bases outside the gene matches: 5. CDR1 and CDR2 from the germline V gene are SGHVS and FNYEAQ. CDR3 size: 17 residues. The CDR3 region has the DNA TGTGCCAGCAGCTTAGGCCTAGCGGGGGGTAACACAGATACGCAGTATTTT. It is translated as CASSLGLAGGNTDTQYF. The complete variable domain, with remaining parts taken from reference TRBV7-6 and TRBJ2-3, reads GAGVSQSPRYKVTKRGQDVALRCDPISGHVSLYWYRQALGQGPEFLTYFNYEAQQDKSGLPNDRFSAERPEGSISTLTIQRTEQRDSAMYRCASSLGLAGGNTDTQYFGPGTRLTVL.

The chain carries TRBV7-3 and TRBJ1-6; no firm D call. The CDR3 runs 15 residues. CDR1 SGHTA and CDR2 FQGTGA come from the germline V gene. Between the trimmed V and J ends, which lost 3 bases and 1 base, there was a span of 7 bases. CDR3 nucleotide sequence: TGTGCCAGCAGCTTCTCCGCGTCCTATAATTCACCCCTCCACTTT. This translates into CASSFSASYNSPLHF.

This clone came up once. The chain has TRBV6-5 and TRBJ2-5; D may be TRBD2 (6 bases). Looked up from germline, CDR1 is MNHEY and CDR2 is SVGAGI. The V end lost 7 bases, the J end lost 1 base, and 13 bases lay between the germline ends. The CDR3 loop spans 14 amino acids. Here the CDR3 DNA reads TGTGCCAGCAAAACGTACGGGGGCCAAGAGACCCAGTACTTC. Its translation is CASKTYGGQETQYF.

This chain joins TRBV7-3 and TRBJ1-6; 7 bases fit TRBD1. After removal of 5 bases from V and 5 bases from J, the junction contained 3 bases not matched to a gene. Germline loops: CDR1 SGHTA, CDR2 FQGTGA. CDR3 length equals 14 residues. The CDR3 DNA reads as TGTGCCAGCAGCATACAGGGGAATAATTCACCCCTCCACTTT. It specifies CASSIQGNNSPLHF.

On this clone: Compared with germline, one end of the junction differs, possibly owing to a read error. The chain couples TRBV7-9 to TRBJ2-1; TRBD1 agrees at 7 bases. The CDR3 runs 16 residues. Per germline, CDR1 SEHNR and CDR2 FQNEAQ (reference sequence). The CDR3 DNA reads TGTTCCAGCAGCTTAGCGACAGGGAGCCCCTACAATGAGCAGTTCTTC. Translating it yields CSSSLATGSPYNEQFF.